This TCR beta chain is from a study of T cell responses to AZD1222 COVID-19 vaccine. Unmatched junction bases numbered 7, after V lost 5 bases and J lost 5 bases. The V gene's germline CDR1 is SGHTA and CDR2 FQGNSA. The CDR3 is 15 residues long. General study points: It was only 6 or 7 AZD1222 recipients who were seropositive at baseline.

This table comes from immunoSEQ multiplex PCR, and its TCRdb copy is limited to in-frame clones, with some not included. This sample has under 200,000 clones, with about 91% found just once. Comment on this clone: Antigen unknown.

The sample in question was peripheral blood, obtained on day 0 of AZD1222 vaccination. V gene TRBV7-2 combines with J gene TRBJ2-1; 9 nucleotides line up with TRBD2. This clonotype originated in an adult in good health. The CDR3 reads CASSLSSGANNEQFF. The DNA of the CDR3 is TGTGCCAGCAGCCTATCTAGCGGGGCTAACAATGAGCAGTTCTTC.